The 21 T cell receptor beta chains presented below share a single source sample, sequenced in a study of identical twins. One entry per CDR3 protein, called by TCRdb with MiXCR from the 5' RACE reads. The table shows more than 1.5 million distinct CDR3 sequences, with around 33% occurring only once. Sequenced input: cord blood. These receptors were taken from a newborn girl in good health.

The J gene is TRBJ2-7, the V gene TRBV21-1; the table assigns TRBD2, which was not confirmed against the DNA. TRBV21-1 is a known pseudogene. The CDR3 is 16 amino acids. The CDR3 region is CASSKAVEGTSYEQYF. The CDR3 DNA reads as TGTGCCAGCAGCAAAGCCGTGGAGGGGACTTCCTACGAGCAGTACTTC.

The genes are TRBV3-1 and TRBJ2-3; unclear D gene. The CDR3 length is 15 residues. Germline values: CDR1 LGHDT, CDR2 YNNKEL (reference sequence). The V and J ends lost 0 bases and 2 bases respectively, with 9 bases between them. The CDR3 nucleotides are TGTGCCAGCAGCCAAGAAGGTCTCTCCACAGATACGCAGTATTTT. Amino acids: CASSQEGLSTDTQYF.

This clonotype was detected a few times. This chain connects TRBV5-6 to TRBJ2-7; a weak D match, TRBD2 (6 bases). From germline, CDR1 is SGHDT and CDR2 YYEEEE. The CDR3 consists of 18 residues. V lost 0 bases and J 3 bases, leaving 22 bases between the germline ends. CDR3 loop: CASSLELVWGGGVYEQYF. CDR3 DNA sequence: TGTGCCAGCAGCTTGGAGTTGGTCTGGGGCGGAGGGGTCTACGAGCAGTACTTC.

CDR3 protein: CSAHIAGGFNEQFF. CDR3 nucleotides: TGCAGTGCCCATATAGCGGGGGGGTTCAATGAGCAGTTCTTC. This rearrangement joins TRBV20-1 to TRBJ2-1, with 11 bases identical to TRBD2. The CDR3 has 14 amino acids. Trimming removed 6 bases from V and 6 bases from J; junction bases left unmatched: 7. The germline V gene has CDR1 DFQATT and CDR2 SNEGSKA (reference sequence).

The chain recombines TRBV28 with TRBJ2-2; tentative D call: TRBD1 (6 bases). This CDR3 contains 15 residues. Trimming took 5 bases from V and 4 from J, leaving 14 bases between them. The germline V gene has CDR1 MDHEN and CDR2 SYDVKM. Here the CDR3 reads CASSEQGKGTGELFF. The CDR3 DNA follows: TGTGCCAGCAGTGAACAGGGAAAGGGCACCGGGGAGCTGTTTTTT. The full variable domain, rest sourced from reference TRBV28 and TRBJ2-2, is DVKVTQSSRYLVKRTGEKVFLECVQDMDHENMFWYRQDPGLGLRLIYFSYDVKMKEKGDIPEGYSVSREKKERFSLILESASTNQTSMYLCASSEQGKGTGELFFGEGSRLTVL.

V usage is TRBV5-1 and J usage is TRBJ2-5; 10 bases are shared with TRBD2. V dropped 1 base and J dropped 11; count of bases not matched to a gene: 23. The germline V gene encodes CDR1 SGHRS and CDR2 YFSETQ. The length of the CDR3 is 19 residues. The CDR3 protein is CASSLIVLVASGGHNEQYF. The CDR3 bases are TGCGCCAGCAGCTTGATAGTATTGGTCGCTAGCGGGGGACACAATGAGCAGTACTTC.

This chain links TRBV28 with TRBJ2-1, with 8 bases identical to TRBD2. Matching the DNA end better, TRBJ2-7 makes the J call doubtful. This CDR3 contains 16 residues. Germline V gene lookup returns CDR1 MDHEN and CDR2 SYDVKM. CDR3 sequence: CASSLIRGRTYNEQYF. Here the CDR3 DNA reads TGTGCCAGCAGTTTAATCCGCGGGAGGACCTACAATGAGCAGTACTTC.

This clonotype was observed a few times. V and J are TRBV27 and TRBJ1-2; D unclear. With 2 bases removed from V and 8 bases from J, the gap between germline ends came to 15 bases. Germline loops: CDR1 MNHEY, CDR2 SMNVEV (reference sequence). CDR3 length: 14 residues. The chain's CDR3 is CASSLLPLGQGYTF. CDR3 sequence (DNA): TGTGCCAGCAGTTTACTTCCTTTAGGGCAAGGCTACACCTTC.

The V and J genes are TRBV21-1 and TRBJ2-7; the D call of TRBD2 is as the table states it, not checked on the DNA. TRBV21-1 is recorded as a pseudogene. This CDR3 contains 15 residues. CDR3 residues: CVSSKRTSGSDEQYF. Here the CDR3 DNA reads TGTGTCAGCAGCAAAAGGACTAGCGGGAGCGACGAGCAGTACTTC.

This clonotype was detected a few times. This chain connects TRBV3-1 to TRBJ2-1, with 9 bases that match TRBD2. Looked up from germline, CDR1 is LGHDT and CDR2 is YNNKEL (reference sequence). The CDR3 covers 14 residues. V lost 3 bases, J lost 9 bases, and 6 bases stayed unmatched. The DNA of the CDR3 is TGTGCCAGCAGCCATCCAGCGGGGGGTAGTGAGCAGTTCTTC. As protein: CASSHPAGGSEQFF.

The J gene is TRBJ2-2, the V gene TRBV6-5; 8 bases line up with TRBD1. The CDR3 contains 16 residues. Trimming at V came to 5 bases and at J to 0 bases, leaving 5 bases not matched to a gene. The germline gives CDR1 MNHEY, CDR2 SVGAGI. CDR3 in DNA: TGTGCCAGCAGTAAACAGGGGGAAGCGAACACCGGGGAGCTGTTTTTT. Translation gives CASSKQGEANTGELFF.

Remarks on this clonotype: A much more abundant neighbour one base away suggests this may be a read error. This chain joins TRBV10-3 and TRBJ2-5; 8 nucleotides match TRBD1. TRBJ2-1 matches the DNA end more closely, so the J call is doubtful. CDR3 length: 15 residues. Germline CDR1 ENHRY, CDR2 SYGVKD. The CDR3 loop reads CAIRGDRLAQETQFF. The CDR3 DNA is TGTGCCATCAGGGGGGACAGGCTAGCACAAGAGACCCAGTTCTTC.

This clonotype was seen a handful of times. The chain's CDR3 is CASSPRTSGSKDEQFF. CDR3 sequence (DNA): TGTGCCAGCAGCCCACGGACTAGCGGGAGTAAAGATGAGCAGTTCTTC. V usage is TRBV7-9 and J usage is TRBJ2-1, with TRBD2 identical over 13 bases. CDR1 and CDR2 (germline): SEHNR, FQNEAQ (reference sequence). The CDR3 is 16 amino acids. Trimming removed 5 bases from V and 8 bases from J; junction bases left unmatched: 9.

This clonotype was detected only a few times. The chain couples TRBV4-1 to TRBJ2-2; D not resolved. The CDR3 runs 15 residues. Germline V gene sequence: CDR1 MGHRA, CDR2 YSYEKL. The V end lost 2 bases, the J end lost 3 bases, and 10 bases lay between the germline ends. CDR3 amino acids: CASSQSVAHTGELFF. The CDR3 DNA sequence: TGCGCCAGCAGCCAATCAGTAGCCCACACCGGGGAGCTGTTTTTT.

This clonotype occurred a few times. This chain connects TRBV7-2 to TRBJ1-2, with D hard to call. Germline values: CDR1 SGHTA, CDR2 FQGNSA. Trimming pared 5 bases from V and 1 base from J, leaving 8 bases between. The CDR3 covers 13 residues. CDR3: CASSIKNNYGYTF. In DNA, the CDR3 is TGTGCCAGCAGCATCAAAAATAACTATGGCTACACCTTC.

Here the CDR3 DNA reads TGTGCCAGCAGGGTCCGGGACAGGGGGCTCTGGGTCTACGAGCAGTACTTC. Translation: CASRVRDRGLWVYEQYF. The chain is built from TRBV6-1 and TRBJ2-7, with 12 nucleotides matching TRBD1. The germline gives CDR1 MNHNS, CDR2 SASEGT. After removal of 6 bases from V and 3 bases from J, the junction contained 12 bases not matched to a gene. The CDR3 runs 17 residues.

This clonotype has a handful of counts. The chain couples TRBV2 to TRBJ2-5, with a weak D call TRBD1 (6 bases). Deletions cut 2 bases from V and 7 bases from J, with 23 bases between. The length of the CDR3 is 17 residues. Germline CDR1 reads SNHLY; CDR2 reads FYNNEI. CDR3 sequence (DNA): TGTGCCAGCAGTGAAATAGGAAGGAAGACAGGCCGGGGGACCCAGTACTTC. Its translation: CASSEIGRKTGRGTQYF.

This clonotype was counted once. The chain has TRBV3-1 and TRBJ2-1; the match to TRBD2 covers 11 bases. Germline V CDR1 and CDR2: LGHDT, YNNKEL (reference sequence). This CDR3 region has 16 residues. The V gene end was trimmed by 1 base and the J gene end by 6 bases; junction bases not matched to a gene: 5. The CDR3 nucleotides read TGTGCCAGCAGCCAAGTACTACTAGCGGGGGTCAATGAGCAGTTCTTC. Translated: CASSQVLLAGVNEQFF.

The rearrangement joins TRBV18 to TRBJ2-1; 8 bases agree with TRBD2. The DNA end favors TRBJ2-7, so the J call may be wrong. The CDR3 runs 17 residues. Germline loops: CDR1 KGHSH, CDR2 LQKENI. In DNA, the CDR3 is TGTGCCAGCTCACAAATAGCGGGAACTCCCTCCTACAATGAGCAGTACTTC. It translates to CASSQIAGTPSYNEQYF.

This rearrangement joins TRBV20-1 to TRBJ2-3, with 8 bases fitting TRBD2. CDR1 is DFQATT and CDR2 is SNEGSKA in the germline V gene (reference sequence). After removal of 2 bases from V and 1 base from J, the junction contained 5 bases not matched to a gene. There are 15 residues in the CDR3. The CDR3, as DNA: TGCAGTGCTAGAAGGGCAGCGGGGGGCACAGATACGCAGTATTTT. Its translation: CSARRAAGGTDTQYF.

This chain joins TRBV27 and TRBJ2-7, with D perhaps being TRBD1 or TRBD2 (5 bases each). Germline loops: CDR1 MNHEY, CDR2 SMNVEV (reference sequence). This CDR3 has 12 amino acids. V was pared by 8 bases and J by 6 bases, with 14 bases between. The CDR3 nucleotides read TGTGCCAGCGGTAGAGGGGCGGGCGAGCAGTACTTC. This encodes CASGRGAGEQYF.